This T cell receptor beta chain was captured in a study of CD8 T cells in Susac syndrome (dated by TCRdb to between 2018 and 2021). With respect to the entire study: Whether CD8+ T cell activation and differentiation in Susac syndrome was antigen driven was tested using repertoire sequencing. CD8+ T cell repertoire clonality was compared between approximately 12 healthy donors, some 14 Susac syndrome patients and 15 multiple sclerosis patients. Overall results and qualifications from the work: The study acknowledged that relatively few individuals were included in the TCR sequencing and HLA analysis.

Peripheral blood CD8+ and CD4+ T cells from healthy donors, Susac syndrome patients and multiple sclerosis patients were profiled by high-throughput TCR beta sequencing. Treatment-naive patients with stable or active relapsing-remitting disease fulfilling revised McDonald criteria were used as multiple sclerosis controls. Bulk CD8+ and CD4+ T cells were purified by magnetic negative isolation, while CD8+ TEMRA cells were enriched using FACS. Blood was collected in EDTA tubes and processed within 24 hours, with PBMCs isolated through density gradient centrifugation. PBMCs destined for TCR sequencing were cryopreserved in liquid nitrogen and later thawed in a 37 °C water bath. Purity of sorted or isolated CD4+, CD8+ and CD8+ TEMRA cells was at least 90%. RNA was extracted using the RNeasy kit, and about 0.45 to 1 microgram was reverse transcribed with random hexamers. The immunoSEQ multiplex PCR assay, which covers 54 Vbeta and 13 Jbeta segments, was used to amplify TCR beta CDR3 regions. PCR amplification bias was corrected by using a synthetic template baseline for primer optimization and computational correction. The authors' analysis ran thus. Reads were assigned to V, D and J genes according to IMGT and analyzed in immunoSEQ Analyzer, with only productive sequences retained. Clonality was calculated as one minus the Shannon entropy normalized by log2 of the number of productive unique sequences. Public and private clones were assessed among the 100 most prevalent clones of each patient and control. A clone was defined as Susac-specific if it was absent from the healthy and MS cohorts, from over 1,000 published viral clones and from other ImmuneACCESS disease sequences. The raw public data were reprocessed by TCRdb itself: fastp quality trimming at Q25, MiXCR clonotype calling, in-frame beta chains only. Rows are combined by CDR3 protein, so each entry shows the most common genes and DNA. These V and J calls are TCRdb output, not the study's own analysis. The sample data list some 200,000 distinct CDR3 sequences, and roughly 90% of these were observed just once. The ten largest clones capture around 0.13% of the sample.

Details on this clonotype: What this receptor recognizes is not known. Per-base quality was not reported, and no clone a single base away is much larger than it.

The CDR3, from cysteine to phenylalanine, totals 14 residues. The read is trimmed to its CDR3 DNA, 42 bases read in frame from base 1. V and J are truncated by 1 base and 8 bases respectively, leaving an intervening sequence of 12 bases. In this chain, TRBV12-3 or TRBV12-4 is recombined with TRBJ2-1; the D gene lacks a confident call. What was sequenced was CD8+ T cells from PBMCs. This TCR was recovered from a human donor with multiple sclerosis. The bases are TGTGCCAGCAGTTTAGGTCCTGCTTGGGATGAGCAGTTCTTC. Its translation is CASSLGPAWDEQFF.